The clone carrying this T cell receptor beta chain was picked up one time. This specimen comes from a study of blood T cell repertoires in COVID-19. For the study at large: Acute-phase and convalescent COVID-19 samples originated in the United States, Italy and Spain.

Under the authors' procedure: Nucleated cell number was recorded as an estimate derived from reference gene primer amplification. TCRdb's copy holds only in-frame clones and misses some; the assay was immunoSEQ multiplex PCR. The V and J calls and clone size are taken from that table; D and trimming were inferred from the DNA. This table has some 70,000 clones, 65% to 85% appearing once. Losses at the gene ends were 0 bases for V and 5 bases for J; bases not matched to a gene: 3. The length of the CDR3 is 15 residues. Per germline, CDR1 SGHNT and CDR2 YYREEE (reference sequence). The rearrangement joins TRBV5-4 to TRBJ2-5, with TRBD2 matching 11 bases. The source is a woman in her fifties or sixties with acute or convalescent COVID-19. The specimen was peripheral blood. In nucleotides, the CDR3 is TGTGCCAGCAGCTTGGCTAGCGGGGGGCAGGAGACCCAGTACTTC. Translating it yields CASSLASGGQETQYF.